This passage covers 29 T cell receptor beta chains from one sample sequenced in a study of cytomegalovirus exposure and HLA in healthy donors. PCR primers comprised 60 Vbeta and 13 Jbeta primers. The assay was immunoSEQ multiplex PCR, and TCRdb's table has in-frame clones only and misses some. The sample includes 65,000 to 90,000 clones, 73% of them seen just once. Sequencing used PBMCs. The source is a woman between 35 and 50 years old in good health and CMV-seropositive.

In this sample, this clone turned up a few times. This chain joins TRBV4-1 and TRBJ1-3, with TRBD1 matching over 9 bases. Trimming removed 5 bases from V and 2 bases from J; junction bases left unmatched: 13. This CDR3 contains 18 residues. The V gene's germline CDR1 is MGHRA and CDR2 YSYEKL. The CDR3 DNA reads as TGCGCCAGCAGCGCATTACAACCTCGGGACAGGGCTGGAAACACCATATATTTT. Its protein product is CASSALQPRDRAGNTIYF.

This clone showed up just once. The V call is TRBV5-6, the J call TRBJ1-5, with D possibly being TRBD1 (5 bases). This CDR3 region has 17 residues. Trimming pared 2 bases from V and 0 bases from J, leaving 15 bases between. Germline CDR1 and CDR2: SGHDT and YYEEEE. CDR3 region: CASSFGGAWYSNQPQHF. The CDR3 DNA follows: TGTGCCAGCAGCTTCGGAGGGGCCTGGTATAGCAATCAGCCCCAGCATTTT. The full variable domain, rest sourced from reference TRBV5-6 and TRBJ1-5, is DAGVTQSPTHLIKTRGQQVTLRCSPKSGHDTVSWYQQALGQGPQFIFQYYEEEERQRGNFPDRFSGHQFPNYSSELNVNALLLGDSALYLCASSFGGAWYSNQPQHFGDGTRLSIL.

This clone was seen only once. The rearrangement links TRBV18 to TRBJ1-5, with a possible D match to TRBD1 (5 bases). Trimming removed 6 bases from V and 5 bases from J, with 14 bases in between. Looked up from germline, CDR1 is KGHSH and CDR2 is LQKENI. CDR3 length equals 14 residues. CDR3: CASSRVGDHQPQHF. The DNA for the CDR3 is TGTGCCAGCTCCCGGGTAGGGGATCATCAGCCCCAGCATTTT.

This sequence joins TRBV30 and TRBJ1-2; D unclear. The CDR3 totals 11 residues. Germline CDR1 and CDR2: GTSNPN and SVGIG (reference sequence). V was pared by 5 bases and J by 8 bases, with 12 bases between. CDR3 coding DNA: TGTGCCTGGGCGACTATCGGAGGCTACACCTTC. Amino acid sequence: CAWATIGGYTF. The full variable domain, rest sourced from reference TRBV30 and TRBJ1-2, is SQTIHQWPATLVQPVGSPLSLECTVEGTSNPNLYWYRQAAGRGLQLLFYSVGIGQISSEVPQNLSASRPQDRQFILSSKKLLLSDSGFYLCAWATIGGYTFGSGTRLTVV.

The chain combines TRBV5-1 with TRBJ2-6; 12 bases are a match to TRBD1. The germline gives CDR1 SGHRS, CDR2 YFSETQ. The CDR3 runs 18 residues. J lost 2 bases, V lost 4 bases, and 7 bases had no gene match. The CDR3: CASSIPGQGATGANVLTF. The CDR3 DNA reads TGCGCCAGCAGCATACCGGGACAGGGGGCTACTGGGGCCAACGTCCTGACTTTC.

The chain has TRBV4-3 and TRBJ2-4, with a weak D call TRBD1 (7 bases). V lost 6 bases to trimming and J lost 1 base, with 10 bases between them. Germline V gives CDR1 LGHNA, CDR2 YSLEER. This CDR3 region has 14 residues. In DNA form, the CDR3 reads TGCGCCAGCAGTCCAGGGGGGGCCAAAAACATTCAGTACTTC. It yields the protein CASSPGGAKNIQYF.

The chain joins TRBV27 to TRBJ2-7, with no clear D. The CDR3 totals 13 residues. Germline V gene data show CDR1 as MNHEY and CDR2 as SMNVEV (reference sequence). Trimming removed 4 bases at V and 0 bases at J, with 7 bases between. CDR3 in DNA: TGTGCCAGCAGTTCAGGAAGCTCCTACGAGCAGTACTTC. This sequence encodes CASSSGSSYEQYF.

This clone occurred once. In DNA, the CDR3 is TGTGCCAGCAGCTCCGGGGGAGCGGTTAATGAAAAACTGTTTTTT. It encodes CASSSGGAVNEKLFF. The chain couples TRBV7-2 to TRBJ1-4, with D maybe TRBD1 (5 bases). The V gene's germline CDR1 is SGHTA and CDR2 FQGNSA. Trimming took 4 bases from V and 4 from J, leaving 13 bases between them. CDR3 length: 15 residues.

The genes are TRBV7-9 and TRBJ2-7; TRBD1 aligns across 11 bases. From germline, CDR1 is SEHNR and CDR2 FQNEAQ (reference sequence). Trimming took 7 bases from V and 5 from J; bases not matched to a gene: 7. The CDR3 runs to 14 residues. The CDR3 sequence is CASNAEDRGHEQYF. CDR3 DNA sequence: TGTGCCAGCAACGCCGAGGACAGGGGGCACGAGCAGTACTTC.

The chain is built from TRBV6-4 and TRBJ2-5, with D tentatively TRBD1 (6 bases). V was trimmed by 0 bases and J by 3 bases, leaving 23 bases between them. This CDR3 is 19 amino acids long. The germline CDR1 and CDR2 sequences are MRHNA and SNTAGT. CDR3 DNA sequence: TGTGCCAGCAGTGACTCGATGATCACCAGGGGTCTTGAGGAAGAGACCCAGTACTTC. Translation: CASSDSMITRGLEEETQYF.

The chain combines TRBV7-8 with TRBJ2-1; D is ambiguous. CDR3 length equals 12 residues. The germline CDR1 and CDR2 sequences are SGHVS and FQNEAQ. Trimming removed 6 bases from V and 9 bases from J, with 12 bases in between. CDR3 bases: TGTGCCAGCAGTTCCCTATCGGGTGAGCAGTTCTTC. Its protein product is CASSSLSGEQFF.

The chain joins TRBV6-1 to TRBJ2-7; D remains ambiguous. Trimming removed 4 bases from V and 0 bases from J, with 4 bases in between. The germline CDR1 and CDR2 sequences are MNHNS and SASEGT. The CDR3 runs to 12 residues. DNA of the CDR3: TGTGCCAGCAGTGCTAGCTCCTACGAGCAGTACTTC. Protein sequence: CASSASSYEQYF.

J is TRBJ2-1 and V is TRBV10-3; TRBD2 matches 8 bases. Germline lookup yields CDR1 ENHRY and CDR2 SYGVKD. The CDR3 runs 17 residues. J was trimmed by 8 bases and V by 0 bases; bases with no gene match: 12. The CDR3: CAISESSRTSIPDEQFF. The CDR3 nucleotides are TGTGCCATCAGTGAGTCTTCAAGGACTAGCATTCCCGATGAGCAGTTCTTC.

The genes are TRBV9 and TRBJ1-1, with TRBD1 identical over 7 bases. CDR1 is SGDLS, CDR2 YYNGEE, per germline. J lost 3 bases, V lost 1 base, and 3 bases had no gene match. The CDR3 has 14 amino acids. The CDR3 region is CASSVTGADTEAFF. The CDR3 DNA reads as TGTGCCAGCAGCGTAACAGGGGCAGACACTGAAGCTTTCTTT.

This sequence joins TRBV7-9 and TRBJ2-1; 10 bases line up with TRBD2. With 4 bases clipped from V and 6 bases from J, the junction kept 3 bases outside the gene matches. CDR1 and CDR2 from the germline V gene are SEHNR and FQNEAQ (reference sequence). CDR3 length equals 14 residues. The CDR3 sequence is CASSSSGGINEQFF. CDR3 nucleotides: TGTGCCAGCAGCTCTAGCGGGGGTATCAATGAGCAGTTCTTC.

The rearrangement links TRBV19 to TRBJ2-5; D gene uncertain. V was shortened by 6 bases and J by 4 bases, with 6 bases between the two germline ends. The CDR3 length is 11 residues. Germline lookup yields CDR1 LNHDA and CDR2 SQIVND (reference sequence). In DNA form, the CDR3 reads TGTGCCAGTAGCTTCGGAGAGACCCAGTACTTC. This translates into CASSFGETQYF.

To note about this clone: Because the CDR3 is missing its conserved closing phenylalanine or tryptophan, this is likely a read error. V and J are TRBV6-5 and TRBJ1-3; D is unresolved. The CDR3 is 15 amino acids. The germline V gene encodes CDR1 MNHEY and CDR2 SVGAGI. V lost 5 bases and J lost 0, with 11 bases in between. The CDR3 DNA follows: TGTGCCAGCAGTAGGACTGACCGCTCTGGAAACACCATATATGTT. Protein product: CASSRTDRSGNTIYV.

V and J are TRBV7-2 and TRBJ1-5; 9 bases map to TRBD1. The trim removed 5 bases at V and 3 bases at J, leaving 5 bases unmatched. CDR3 length: 15 residues. Germline V CDR1 and CDR2: SGHTA, FQGNSA. The CDR3 protein is CASSPGQGLNQPQHF. CDR3 sequence (DNA): TGTGCCAGCAGCCCGGGACAGGGACTCAATCAGCCCCAGCATTTT.

V and J are TRBV10-3 and TRBJ2-3; 7 nucleotides match TRBD2. After removal of 2 bases from V and 1 base from J, the junction contained 6 bases not matched to a gene. The CDR3 runs 16 residues. The V gene's germline CDR1 is ENHRY and CDR2 SYGVKD. The CDR3 is CAISERRELGTDTQYF. Written as DNA, the CDR3 is TGTGCCATCAGTGAGAGGCGGGAGCTGGGCACAGATACGCAGTATTTT.

This clone was counted only a few times. V gene TRBV4-3 combines with J gene TRBJ2-7; 9 bases fit TRBD1. CDR1 is LGHNA and CDR2 is YSLEER in the germline V gene. Trimming took 0 bases from V and 1 from J; bases not matched to a gene: 4. The CDR3 has 16 residues. This CDR3 reads CASSQDPGTGSYEQYF. In DNA, the CDR3 is TGCGCCAGCAGCCAAGATCCCGGGACAGGGTCCTACGAGCAGTACTTC.

This clone was counted a few times. The chain couples TRBV7-8 to TRBJ1-5; 7 bases line up with TRBD1. CDR1 SGHVS and CDR2 FQNEAQ come from the germline V gene. This CDR3 comprises 14 residues. V lost 5 bases to trimming and J lost 2 bases; unmatched junction nucleotides: 3. CDR3 region: CASSTTGRNQPQHF. CDR3 sequence (DNA): TGTGCCAGCAGCACGACAGGGCGCAATCAGCCCCAGCATTTT.

The rearrangement uses TRBV5-1 and TRBJ2-4, with a possible D match to TRBD1 (6 bases). CDR3 length equals 18 residues. Trimming stripped 1 base from V and 8 bases from J, with 25 bases between. From germline, CDR1 is SGHRS and CDR2 YFSETQ. The CDR3 region has the DNA TGCGCCAGCAGCTTGAACCCACCCAATACAGGGTGGAAGGACATTCAGTACTTC. Translated: CASSLNPPNTGWKDIQYF. Using reference TRBV5-1 and TRBJ2-4 for the parts outside the CDR3, the full variable domain is KAGVTQTPRYLIKTRGQQVTLSCSPISGHRSVSWYQQTPGQGLQFLFEYFSETQRNKGNFPGRFSGRQFSNSRSEMNVSTLELGDSALYLCASSLNPPNTGWKDIQYFGAGTRLSVL.

The V call is TRBV2, the J call TRBJ2-7, with 10 nucleotides matching TRBD2. The length of the CDR3 is 13 residues. The J segment lost 7 bases and the V segment lost 6 bases, leaving 6 bases of the junction unmatched. Germline CDR1 reads SNHLY; CDR2 reads FYNNEI. This chain's CDR3 is CASRLAGPTEQYV. In nucleotides, the CDR3 is TGTGCCAGCAGACTAGCGGGACCTACGGAGCAGTACGTC.

V and J are TRBV29-1 and TRBJ1-1; D not resolved. In germline, CDR1 is SQVTM, CDR2 ANQGSEA. The CDR3 consists of 12 residues. V was clipped by 6 bases and J by 0 bases, with 8 bases between them. The CDR3 here is CSVRGMNTEAFF. The CDR3 nucleotides read TGCAGCGTCCGGGGAATGAACACTGAAGCTTTCTTT.

As to this clone: At one of its ends the junction is not consistent with the germline gene, which may arise from a read error. Other DNA sequences of this sample code for an identical CDR3. The chain joins TRBV25-1 to TRBJ1-1; tentative D call: TRBD1 (6 bases). The CDR3 has 13 residues. CDR1 is MGHDK, CDR2 SYGVNS, per germline. CDR3 nucleotide sequence: TGTGCCAGCAGTGTCAGGGGCATCACTGAGGCTTTCTTT. Protein: CASSVRGITEAFF.

The CDR3, as DNA: TGTGCCAGCAGCCCGGCTGGGGGGGGACTGGGGAGCTACGAGCAGTACTTC. This codes for CASSPAGGGLGSYEQYF. The rearrangement uses TRBV13 and TRBJ2-7, with 7 bases fitting TRBD2. Germline loops: CDR1 PRHDT, CDR2 FYEKMQ (reference sequence). J gave up 3 bases and V 5 bases, and 16 bases lay outside the gene matches. The length of the CDR3 is 17 residues.

V and J are TRBV19 and TRBJ1-1; TRBD1 aligns across 7 bases. Trimming cost V 8 bases and J 0 bases; bases outside gene matches: 6. CDR3 size: 14 residues. Germline CDR1 reads LNHDA; CDR2 reads SQIVND (reference sequence). CDR3 region: CASGPGQMNTEAFF. Here the CDR3 DNA reads TGTGCCAGTGGACCGGGACAGATGAACACTGAAGCTTTCTTT.

The chain has TRBV6-1 and TRBJ2-7, with 8 bases matching TRBD2. The junction had 3 bases not matched to a gene; V was cut back by 8 bases and J by 3 bases. The CDR3 is 12 residues long. The germline CDR1 and CDR2 sequences are MNHNS and SASEGT. The DNA of the CDR3 is TGTGCCAGCGGGCGGGAGGTCTACGAGCAGTACTTC. Protein: CASGREVYEQYF.

The V gene is TRBV27, the J gene TRBJ2-1; the match to TRBD2 covers 10 bases. This CDR3 has 14 amino acids. Trimming cost V 3 bases and J 9 bases; bases outside gene matches: 5. Germline V lookup: CDR1 MNHEY, CDR2 SMNVEV (reference sequence). The CDR3 loop reads CASSLSSGRVEQFF. As DNA, the CDR3 is TGTGCCAGCAGTTTGTCTAGCGGGAGAGTTGAGCAGTTCTTC.